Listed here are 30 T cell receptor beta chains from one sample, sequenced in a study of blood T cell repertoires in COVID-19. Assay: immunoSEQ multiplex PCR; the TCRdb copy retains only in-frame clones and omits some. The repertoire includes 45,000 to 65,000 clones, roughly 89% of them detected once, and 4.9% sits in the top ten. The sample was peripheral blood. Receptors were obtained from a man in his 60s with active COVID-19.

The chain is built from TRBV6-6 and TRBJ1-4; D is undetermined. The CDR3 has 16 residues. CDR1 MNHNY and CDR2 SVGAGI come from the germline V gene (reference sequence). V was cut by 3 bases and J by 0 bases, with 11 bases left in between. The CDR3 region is CASSYLAGSTNEKLFF. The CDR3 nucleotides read TGTGCCAGCAGTTATTTGGCCGGGTCAACTAATGAAAAACTGTTTTTT.

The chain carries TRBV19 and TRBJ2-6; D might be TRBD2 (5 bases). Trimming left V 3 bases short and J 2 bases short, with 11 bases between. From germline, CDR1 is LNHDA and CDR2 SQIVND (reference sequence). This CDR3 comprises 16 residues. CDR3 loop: CASSIRGSTGANVLTF. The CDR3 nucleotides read TGTGCCAGTAGTATCCGAGGGTCGACTGGGGCCAACGTCCTGACTTTC.

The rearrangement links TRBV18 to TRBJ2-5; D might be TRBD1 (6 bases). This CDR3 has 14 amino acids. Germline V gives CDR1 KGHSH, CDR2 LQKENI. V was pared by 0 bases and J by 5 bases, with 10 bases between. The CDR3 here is CASSPPSGAETQYF. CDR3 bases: TGTGCCAGCTCACCACCGTCAGGGGCGGAGACCCAGTACTTC.

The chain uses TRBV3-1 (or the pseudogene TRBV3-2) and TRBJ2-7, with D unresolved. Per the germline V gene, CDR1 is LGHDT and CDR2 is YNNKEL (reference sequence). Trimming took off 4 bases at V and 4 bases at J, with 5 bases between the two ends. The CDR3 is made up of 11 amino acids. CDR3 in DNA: TGTGCCAGCAGCCGCGCGTACGAGCAGTACTTC. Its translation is CASSRAYEQYF.

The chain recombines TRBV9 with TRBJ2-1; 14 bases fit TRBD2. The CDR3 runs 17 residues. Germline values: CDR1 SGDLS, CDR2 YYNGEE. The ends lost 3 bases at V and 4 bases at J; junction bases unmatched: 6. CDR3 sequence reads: CASSAGTSGSWYNEQFF. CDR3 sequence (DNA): TGTGCCAGCAGCGCCGGGACTAGCGGGAGTTGGTACAATGAGCAGTTCTTC.

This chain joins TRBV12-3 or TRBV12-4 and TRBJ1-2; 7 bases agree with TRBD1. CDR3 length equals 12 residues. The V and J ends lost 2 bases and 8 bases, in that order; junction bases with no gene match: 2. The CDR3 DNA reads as TGTGCCAGCAGTTTACCAGGGGGAGGCTACACCTTC. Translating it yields CASSLPGGGYTF.

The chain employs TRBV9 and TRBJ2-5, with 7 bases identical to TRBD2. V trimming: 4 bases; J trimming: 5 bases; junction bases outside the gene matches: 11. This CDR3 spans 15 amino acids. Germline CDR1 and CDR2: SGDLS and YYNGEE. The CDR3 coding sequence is TGTGCCAGCAGCCCATCGGGGGGAGGAAGGGAGACCCAGTACTTC. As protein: CASSPSGGGRETQYF.

The CDR3 loop is CASSPPAQEVHDTGELFF. The CDR3, as DNA: TGCGCCAGCAGTCCCCCGGCGCAGGAAGTTCATGACACCGGGGAGCTGTTTTTT. J is TRBJ2-2 and V is TRBV23-1; D not certain. TRBV23-1 is treated as an ORF (open reading frame) with a function not yet certain. Trimming took 4 bases from V and 3 from J, leaving 21 bases between them. The CDR3 has 18 amino acids.

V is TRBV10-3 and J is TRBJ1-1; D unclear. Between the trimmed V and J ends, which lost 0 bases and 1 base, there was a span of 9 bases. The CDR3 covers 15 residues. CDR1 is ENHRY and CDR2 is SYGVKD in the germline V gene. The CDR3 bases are TGTGCCATCAGTGAGTCTGACAAACAGAACACTGAAGCTTTCTTT. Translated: CAISESDKQNTEAFF.

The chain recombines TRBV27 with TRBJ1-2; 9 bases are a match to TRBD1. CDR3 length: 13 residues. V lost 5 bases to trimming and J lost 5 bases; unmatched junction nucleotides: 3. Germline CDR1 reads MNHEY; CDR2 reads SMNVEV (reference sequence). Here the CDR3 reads CASSGTGRYGYTF. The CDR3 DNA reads TGTGCCAGCAGTGGGACAGGGAGGTATGGCTACACCTTC.

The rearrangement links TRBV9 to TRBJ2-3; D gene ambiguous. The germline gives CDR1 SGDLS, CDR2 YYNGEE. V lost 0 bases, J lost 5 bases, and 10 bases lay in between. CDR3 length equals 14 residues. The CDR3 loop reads CASSVGSAGDTQYF. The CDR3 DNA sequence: TGTGCCAGCAGCGTAGGATCAGCAGGAGATACGCAGTATTTT.

CDR3 residues: CASSPQRGNEQFF. CDR3 coding DNA: TGTGCCAGCAGCCCACAGCGGGGAAATGAGCAGTTCTTC. V usage is TRBV7-2 and J usage is TRBJ2-1; the match to TRBD2 covers 7 bases. CDR1 is SGHTA, CDR2 FQGNSA, per germline. With 5 bases clipped from V and 7 bases from J, the junction kept 5 bases outside the gene matches. The CDR3 runs 13 residues.

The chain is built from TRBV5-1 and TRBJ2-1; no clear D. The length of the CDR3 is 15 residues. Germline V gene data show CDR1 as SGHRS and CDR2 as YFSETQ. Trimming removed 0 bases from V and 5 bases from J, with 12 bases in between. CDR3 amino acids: CASSLAELLDNEQFF. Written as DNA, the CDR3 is TGCGCCAGCAGCTTGGCCGAACTACTTGACAATGAGCAGTTCTTC. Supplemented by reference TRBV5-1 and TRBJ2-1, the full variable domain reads KAGVTQTPRYLIKTRGQQVTLSCSPISGHRSVSWYQQTPGQGLQFLFEYFSETQRNKGNFPGRFSGRQFSNSRSEMNVSTLELGDSALYLCASSLAELLDNEQFFGPGTRLTVL.

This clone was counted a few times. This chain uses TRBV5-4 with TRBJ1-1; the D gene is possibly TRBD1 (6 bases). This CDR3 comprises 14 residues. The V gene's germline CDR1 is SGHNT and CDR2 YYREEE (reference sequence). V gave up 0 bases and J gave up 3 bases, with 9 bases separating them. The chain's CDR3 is CASSLERGYTEAFF. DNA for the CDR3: TGTGCCAGCAGCTTGGAGAGGGGGTACACTGAAGCTTTCTTT. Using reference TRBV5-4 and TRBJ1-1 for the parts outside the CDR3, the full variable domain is ETGVTQSPTHLIKTRGQQVTLRCSSQSGHNTVSWYQQALGQGPQFIFQYYREEENGRGNFPPRFSGLQFPNYSSELNVNALELDDSALYLCASSLERGYTEAFFGQGTRLTVV.

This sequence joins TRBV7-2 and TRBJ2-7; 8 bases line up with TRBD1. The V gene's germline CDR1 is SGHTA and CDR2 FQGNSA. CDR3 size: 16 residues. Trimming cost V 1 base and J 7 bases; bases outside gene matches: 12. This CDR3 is CASSLGPWTGNGEQYF. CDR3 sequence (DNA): TGTGCCAGCAGCTTAGGCCCGTGGACAGGGAACGGGGAGCAGTACTTC.

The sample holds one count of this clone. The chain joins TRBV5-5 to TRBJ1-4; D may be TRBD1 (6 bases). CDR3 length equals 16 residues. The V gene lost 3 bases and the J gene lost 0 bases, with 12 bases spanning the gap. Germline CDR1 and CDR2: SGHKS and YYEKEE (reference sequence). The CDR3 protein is CASSSGQVATNEKLFF. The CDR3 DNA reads TGTGCCAGCAGCTCGGGACAAGTTGCAACTAATGAAAAACTGTTTTTT.

The CDR3 DNA reads TGTGCCAGCAGCGTAGGCCGGTCTGGGGCCAACGTCCTGACTTTC. This sequence encodes CASSVGRSGANVLTF. The V and J genes are TRBV9 and TRBJ2-6; D is undetermined. Germline assignment: CDR1 SGDLS and CDR2 YYNGEE. The V end was cut by 0 bases, the J end by 1 base, with 5 bases between. CDR3 size: 15 residues.

CDR3 amino acids: CASMGRLNEKLFF. As DNA, the CDR3 is TGTGCCAGCATGGGCCGGCTTAATGAAAAACTGTTTTTT. This rearrangement joins TRBV27 to TRBJ1-4; D remains ambiguous. V was cut by 7 bases and J by 4 bases, with 10 bases left in between. Germline values: CDR1 MNHEY, CDR2 SMNVEV (reference sequence). The CDR3 extends over 13 amino acids. The variable domain in full, with the rest retrieved from reference TRBV27 and TRBJ1-4, is EAQVTQNPRYLITVTGKKLTVTCSQNMNHEYMSWYRQDPGLGLRQIYYSMNVEVTDKGDVPEGYKVSRKEKRNFPLILESPSPNQTSLYFCASMGRLNEKLFFGSGTQLSVL.

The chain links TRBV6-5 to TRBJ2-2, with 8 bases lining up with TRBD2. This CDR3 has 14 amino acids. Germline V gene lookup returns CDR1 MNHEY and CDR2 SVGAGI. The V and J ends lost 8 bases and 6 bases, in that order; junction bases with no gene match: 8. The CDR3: CASGTGGRAGELFF. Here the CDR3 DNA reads TGTGCCAGCGGGACGGGAGGGCGCGCCGGGGAGCTGTTTTTT.

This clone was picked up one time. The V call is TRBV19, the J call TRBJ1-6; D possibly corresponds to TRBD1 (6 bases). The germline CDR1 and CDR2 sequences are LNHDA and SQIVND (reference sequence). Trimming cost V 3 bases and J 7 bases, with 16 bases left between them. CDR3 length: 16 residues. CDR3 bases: TGTGCCAGTAGTATTCCGCCAGGGGCAGTCAATTCACCCCTCCACTTT. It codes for CASSIPPGAVNSPLHF. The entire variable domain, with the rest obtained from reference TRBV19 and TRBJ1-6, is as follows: DGGITQSPKYLFRKEGQNVTLSCEQNLNHDAMYWYRQDPGQGLRLIYYSQIVNDFQKGDIAEGYSVSREKKESFPLTVTSAQKNPTAFYLCASSIPPGAVNSPLHFGNGTRLTVT.

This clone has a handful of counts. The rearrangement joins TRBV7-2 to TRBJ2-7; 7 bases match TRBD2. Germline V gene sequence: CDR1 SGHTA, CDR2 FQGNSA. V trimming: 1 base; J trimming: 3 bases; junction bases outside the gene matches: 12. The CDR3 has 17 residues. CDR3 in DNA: TGTGCCAGCAGCTTAGGAAGTGAGGGAGGGCCGCTCTACGAGCAGTACTTC. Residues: CASSLGSEGGPLYEQYF.

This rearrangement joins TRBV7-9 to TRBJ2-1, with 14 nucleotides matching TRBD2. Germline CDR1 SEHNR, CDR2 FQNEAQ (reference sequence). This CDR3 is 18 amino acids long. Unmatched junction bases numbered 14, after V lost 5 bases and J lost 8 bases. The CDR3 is CASSPTGTSGSDGHEQFF. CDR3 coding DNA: TGTGCCAGCAGCCCAACCGGGACTAGCGGGAGTGACGGTCATGAGCAGTTCTTC.

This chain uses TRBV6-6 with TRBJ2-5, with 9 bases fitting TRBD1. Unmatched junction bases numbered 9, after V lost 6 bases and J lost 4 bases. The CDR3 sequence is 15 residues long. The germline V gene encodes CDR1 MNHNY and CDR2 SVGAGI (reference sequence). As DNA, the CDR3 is TGTGCCAGCAGACCACGGGACAGGGTTCGAGAGACCCAGTACTTC. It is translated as CASRPRDRVRETQYF.

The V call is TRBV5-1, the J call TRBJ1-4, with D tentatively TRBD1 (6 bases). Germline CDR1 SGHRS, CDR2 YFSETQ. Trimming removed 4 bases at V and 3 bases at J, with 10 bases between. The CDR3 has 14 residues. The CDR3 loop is CASSTDRSNEKLFF. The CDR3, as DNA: TGCGCCAGCAGCACAGACAGGTCTAATGAAAAACTGTTTTTT.

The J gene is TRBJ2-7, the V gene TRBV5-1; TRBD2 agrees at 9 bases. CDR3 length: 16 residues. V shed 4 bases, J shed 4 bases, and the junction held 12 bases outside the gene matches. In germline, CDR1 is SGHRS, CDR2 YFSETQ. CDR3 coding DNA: TGCGCCAGCAGCACGAGTGGAAGCGGGAGGAGTTACGAGCAGTACTTC. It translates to CASSTSGSGRSYEQYF.

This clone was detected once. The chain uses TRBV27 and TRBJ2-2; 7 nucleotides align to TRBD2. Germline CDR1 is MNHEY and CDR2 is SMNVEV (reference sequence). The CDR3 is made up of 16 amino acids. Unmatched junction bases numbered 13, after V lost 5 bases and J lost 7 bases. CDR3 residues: CASSPRRGRTGGELFF. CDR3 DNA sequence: TGTGCCAGCAGTCCTCGGCGGGGGAGAACGGGCGGGGAGCTGTTTTTT.

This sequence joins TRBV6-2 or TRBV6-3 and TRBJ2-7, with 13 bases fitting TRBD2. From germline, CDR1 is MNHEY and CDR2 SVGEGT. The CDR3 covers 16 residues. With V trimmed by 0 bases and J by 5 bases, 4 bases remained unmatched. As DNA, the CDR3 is TGTGCCAGCAGTTACTCCCTAGGACTAGCGGGGGACGAGCAGTACTTC. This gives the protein CASSYSLGLAGDEQYF.

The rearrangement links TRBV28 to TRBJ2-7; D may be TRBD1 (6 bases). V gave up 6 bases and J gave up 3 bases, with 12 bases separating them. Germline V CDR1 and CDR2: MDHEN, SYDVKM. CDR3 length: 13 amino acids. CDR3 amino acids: CASRGMDSYEQYF. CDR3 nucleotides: TGTGCCAGCAGGGGAATGGACAGCTACGAGCAGTACTTC.

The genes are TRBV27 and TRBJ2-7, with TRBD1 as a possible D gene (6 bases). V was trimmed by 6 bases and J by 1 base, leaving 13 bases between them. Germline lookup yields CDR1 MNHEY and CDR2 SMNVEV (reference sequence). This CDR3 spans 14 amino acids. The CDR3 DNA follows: TGTGCCAGCAGACGGAACAGGGATTCCTACGAGCAGTACTTC. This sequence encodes CASRRNRDSYEQYF.

The CDR3 region has the DNA TGTGCCAGCAACCTGGGACAGAACACTGAAGCTTTCTTT. Its translation is CASNLGQNTEAFF. This chain uses TRBV2 with TRBJ1-1; possibly TRBD1 for D (6 bases). The germline CDR1 and CDR2 sequences are SNHLY and FYNNEI. Between the trimmed V and J ends, which lost 7 bases and 1 base, there was a span of 10 bases. This CDR3 spans 13 amino acids.